Below are 17 T cell receptor beta chains sequenced from a single sample in a study of blood T cell repertoires in COVID-19. Libraries were prepared by immunoSEQ multiplex PCR; TCRdb keeps only in-frame clonotypes and omits some of them. This table holds more than 200,000 clones, about 87% found once. Sequencing was done on a sample of peripheral blood. The receptors come from a man in his 70s with acute or convalescent COVID-19.

The chain has TRBV7-2 and TRBJ1-5, with D unclear. The V end was cut by 1 base, the J end by 5 bases, with 9 bases between. The V gene's germline CDR1 is SGHTA and CDR2 FQGNSA. The CDR3 has 14 amino acids. As DNA, the CDR3 is TGTGCCAGCAGCTTAGATGGCGGCGATCAGCCCCAGCATTTT. It codes for CASSLDGGDQPQHF.

The gene calls are TRBV5-1 and TRBJ2-7; D possibly corresponds to TRBD1 (6 bases). V gave up 3 bases and J gave up 4 bases, with 17 bases separating them. Germline loops: CDR1 SGHRS, CDR2 YFSETQ. The CDR3 spans 15 residues. CDR3 in DNA: TGCGCCAGCAGCTACCTGGGACAAGGCAGTTACGAGCAGTACTTC. Amino acid sequence: CASSYLGQGSYEQYF.

Note on this clone: The germline gene is not matched at one end of the junction; a read error may be the cause. The CDR3 sequence: CASSPGLAGGVPHF. CDR3 sequence (DNA): TGTGCCAGCAGCCCCGGACTAGCGGGTGGGGTCCCACACTTC. The chain carries TRBV2 and TRBJ2-7; 11 nucleotides line up with TRBD2. The CDR3 is made up of 14 amino acids. Germline CDR1 reads SNHLY; CDR2 reads FYNNEI.

The gene calls are TRBV19 and TRBJ1-2; D unclear. The germline gives CDR1 LNHDA, CDR2 SQIVND (reference sequence). Trimming stripped 9 bases from V and 3 bases from J, with 14 bases between. CDR3 size: 13 residues. In nucleotides, the CDR3 is TGTGCCAGCAGCCAGGAACCGTACTATGGCTACACCTTC. It is translated as CASSQEPYYGYTF.

The chain combines TRBV7-9 with TRBJ1-4; TRBD1 is a possible D gene (6 bases). Germline V gives CDR1 SEHNR, CDR2 FQNEAQ (reference sequence). This CDR3 spans 15 amino acids. The ends were cut back, 0 bases at V and 4 bases at J, with 9 bases in the middle. The CDR3 here is CASSLAGTNNEKLFF. For the CDR3, the DNA is TGTGCCAGCAGCTTAGCAGGGACAAATAATGAAAAACTGTTTTTT.

The gene calls are TRBV5-1 and TRBJ2-1; 13 positions agree with TRBD2. Trimming removed 3 bases from V and 8 bases from J; junction bases left unmatched: 8. The germline V gene encodes CDR1 SGHRS and CDR2 YFSETQ. The CDR3 has 16 residues. The CDR3 here is CASSYTGTSGTYEQFF. The CDR3 coding sequence is TGCGCCAGCAGCTACACCGGGACTAGCGGGACCTATGAGCAGTTCTTC.

The rearrangement joins TRBV28 to TRBJ1-2, with 7 bases lining up with TRBD1. Germline V CDR1 and CDR2: MDHEN, SYDVKM. V gave up 6 bases and J gave up 3 bases; unmatched junction bases: 7. CDR3 size: 14 residues. CDR3: CASSLTGSDYGYTF. The CDR3 DNA is TGTGCCAGCAGCCTGACAGGGTCCGACTATGGCTACACCTTC.

The rearrangement links TRBV2 to TRBJ2-1; D gene ambiguous. Germline V CDR1 and CDR2: SNHLY, FYNNEI. The CDR3 covers 14 residues. Trimming took off 0 bases at V and 3 bases at J, with 6 bases between the two ends. The CDR3 coding sequence is TGTGCCAGCAGTGAAGCAGGCGGCTACAATGAGCAGTTCTTC. Encoded protein: CASSEAGGYNEQFF.

The chain employs TRBV16 and TRBJ2-7; tentatively, D is TRBD1 (6 bases). Germline CDR1 and CDR2: KGHSY and FQNENV. With 4 bases removed from V and 2 bases from J, the gap between germline ends came to 12 bases. The CDR3 is 14 amino acids. CDR3 region: CASSRGQPAYEQYF. CDR3 DNA: TGTGCCAGCAGCCGGGGACAACCCGCCTACGAGCAGTACTTC.

The chain recombines TRBV7-2 with TRBJ1-1, with D uncertain. With 5 bases removed from V and 1 base from J, the gap between germline ends came to 17 bases. CDR1 is SGHTA, CDR2 FQGNSA, per germline. The CDR3 loop spans 16 amino acids. CDR3 DNA sequence: TGTGCCAGCAGCCCCCTTTCGGTCTCAGGGAACACTGAAGCTTTCTTT. Translation: CASSPLSVSGNTEAFF.

The rearrangement uses TRBV7-8 and TRBJ1-1; D gene uncertain. Deletions cut 5 bases from V and 5 bases from J, with 18 bases between. Germline V lookup: CDR1 SGHVS, CDR2 FQNEAQ. The CDR3 consists of 15 residues. CDR3 loop: CASSVLLGSRTEAFF. CDR3 DNA sequence: TGTGCCAGCAGCGTCCTTTTGGGGAGTCGGACTGAAGCTTTCTTT.

The genes are TRBV29-1 and TRBJ2-1; TRBD1 matches at 9 bases. The CDR3 runs 14 residues. Germline-derived CDR1 and CDR2 are SQVTM and ANQGSEA. The trim removed 4 bases at V and 7 bases at J, leaving 8 bases unmatched. CDR3: CSVGPGTGRNEQFF. The CDR3 DNA sequence: TGCAGCGTTGGCCCCGGGACAGGGAGGAATGAGCAGTTCTTC.

The J gene is TRBJ1-6, the V gene TRBV5-1, with 7 bases identical to TRBD1. V trimming: 5 bases; J trimming: 5 bases; junction bases outside the gene matches: 4. The CDR3 loop spans 14 amino acids. Germline CDR1 reads SGHRS; CDR2 reads YFSETQ. This chain's CDR3 is CASRDTGDNSPLHF. In DNA, the CDR3 is TGCGCCAGCAGAGATACAGGGGATAATTCACCCCTCCACTTT.

The V and J genes are TRBV24-1 and TRBJ2-5, with 12 bases identical to TRBD2. The junction had 12 bases not matched to a gene; V was cut back by 9 bases and J by 5 bases. The V gene's germline CDR1 is KGHDR and CDR2 SFDVKD. There are 16 residues in the CDR3. The CDR3 nucleotides are TGTGCCACCGGGACTAGCGGGCCGCTAGGGGGGGAGACCCAGTACTTC. Its translation is CATGTSGPLGGETQYF.

The V call is TRBV19, the J call TRBJ1-1; TRBD1 agrees at 9 bases. V was clipped by 4 bases and J by 3 bases; unmatched bases: 3. The V gene's germline CDR1 is LNHDA and CDR2 SQIVND (reference sequence). The CDR3 is made up of 14 amino acids. The CDR3 coding sequence is TGTGCCAGTAGTAGGGACAGGGAGGACACTGAAGCTTTCTTT. It translates to CASSRDREDTEAFF.

This chain connects TRBV3-1 (or the pseudogene TRBV3-2) to TRBJ2-1; 8 bases map to TRBD2. After removal of 4 bases from V and 5 bases from J, the junction contained 4 bases not matched to a gene. The CDR3 runs to 14 residues. Germline assignment: CDR1 LGHDT and CDR2 YNNKEL (reference sequence). DNA for the CDR3: TGTGCCAGCAGCCTCGGGACTAGTAACAATGAGCAGTTCTTC. This translates into CASSLGTSNNEQFF.

The chain uses TRBV2 and TRBJ2-1; D is possibly TRBD1 (6 bases). Germline values: CDR1 SNHLY, CDR2 FYNNEI. The CDR3 runs to 14 residues. Between the trimmed V and J ends, which lost 3 bases and 2 bases, there was a span of 8 bases. In nucleotides, the CDR3 is TGTGCCAGCAGTGAGCAGGGGCCCTACAATGAGCAGTTCTTC. Translating gives CASSEQGPYNEQFF.